This is a list of T cell receptor beta chains from one sample in a study of technical replicates of blood from several donors. Only in-frame clones appear in the TCRdb table, and some are missing; sequencing was by immunoSEQ multiplex PCR. The sample records under 85,000 clones, 90% to 95% being singletons. The sequencing input was T cells isolated from PBMCs. These receptors were obtained from a human donor in good health. Each CDR3 is given with its conserved first and last residue. A D gene is named only where the DNA matches it firmly. A clone size is listed for some rows: how often the clone was seen (once, few, many), or a class if it is expanded.

TRBJ2-1,NA,NA,TRBV19,TGTGCCAGTAGTATAGCCCGAGGGGGCTACAATGAGCAGTTCTTC,CASSIARGGYNEQFF
TRBJ1-5,NA,NA,TRBV4-1,TGCGCCAGCAGCCAAACAGTGACGAGCAATCAGCCCCAGCATTTT,CASSQTVTSNQPQHF
TRBJ1-1,NA,NA,TRBV2,TGTGCCAGCAGTGAGGGCAGCAACACTGAAGCTTTCTTT,CASSEGSNTEAFF
TRBJ1-4,NA,NA,TRBV29-1,TGCAGCGTTCTACTGTCGACAGGAATAGAAAAACTGTTTTTT,CSVLLSTGIEKLFF
TRBJ1-1,NA,NA,TRBV5-4,TGTGCCAGCAGCTTTAGGAACACTGAAGCTTTCTTT,CASSFRNTEAFF
TRBJ1-2,NA,NA,TRBV30,TGTGCCTGGAGTAAAGGGGGGGCGCGACTCAATGGCTACACCTTC,CAWSKGGARLNGYTF
TRBJ2-6,NA,NA,TRBV4-1,TGCGCCAGCAGCCAATTTGACAGGAAACTCTTCTCTGGGGCCAACGTCCTGACTTTC,CASSQFDRKLFSGANVLTF
TRBJ2-7,NA,NA,TRBV5-1,TGCGCCAGCGGACTATCTGGGGGTCGGAGCTACGAGCAGTACTTC,CASGLSGGRSYEQYF
TRBJ2-6,NA,TRBD1,TRBV7-3,TGTGCCAGCAGCTTGACAGGGGGCTCTGGGGCCAACGTCCTGACTTTC,CASSLTGGSGANVLTF
TRBJ1-3,NA,TRBD1,TRBV15,TGTGCCACAGGGCAGGGGGCTGGAAACACCATATATTTT,CATGQGAGNTIYF
TRBJ2-4,NA,NA,TRBV6-1,TGTGCCAGCAGTGAAACGAGGACGGGACTAGCCAAAAACATTCAGTACTTC,CASSETRTGLAKNIQYF
TRBJ1-5,few,NA,TRBV21-1,TGTGCCAGCAGCAGAAGACAGGGTTGCAATCAGCCCCAGCATTTT,CASSRRQGCNQPQHF
TRBJ1-5,NA,NA,TRBV7-6,TGTGCCAGCAGCTTGGAGTTAGGTCAGCCCCAGCATTTT,CASSLELGQPQHF
TRBJ1-1,NA,TRBD1,TRBV6-5,TGTGCCAGCAGTTATGGGGACAGGGGAAATGAAGCTTTCTTT,CASSYGDRGNEAFF
TRBJ1-2,once,TRBD1,TRBV5-6,TGTGCCAGCAGGGAAACAGGGGGCAGAGGCTACACCTTC,CASRETGGRGYTF
TRBJ2-5,NA,NA,TRBV10-2,TGCGCCAGCAGTGTGGCAGGGTGGGAAGAGACCCAGTACTTC,CASSVAGWEETQYF
TRBJ2-1,NA,TRBD2,TRBV4-1,TGCGCCAGCAGCCAAGCGACTAGCGGATACAATGAGCAGTTCTTC,CASSQATSGYNEQFF
TRBJ2-5,NA,NA,TRBV2,TGTGCCAGCAGTGATGTGGCGGGAGAGACCCAGTACTTC,CASSDVAGETQYF
TRBJ2-2,NA,NA,TRBV10-1,TGCGCCAGCAGTCTCGACACCGGGGAGCTGTTTTTT,CASSLDTGELFF
TRBJ1-2,NA,NA,TRBV23-1,TGCGCCAGCAGTCGATCCCCGGGACAAGGTGAGGGGAACTATGGCTACACCTTC,CASSRSPGQGEGNYGYTF
TRBJ1-1,NA,TRBD1,TRBV5-4,TGTGCCAGCAGCCGGGACAGGGACACTGAAGCTTTCTTT,CASSRDRDTEAFF
TRBJ2-7,NA,NA,TRBV6-5,TGTGCCAGCACCAACATGGACGAGCAGTACTTC,CASTNMDEQYF
TRBJ1-4,NA,NA,TRBV18,TGTGCCAGCTCACTTAGACAGGTTGCAACTAATGAAAAACTGTTTTTT,CASSLRQVATNEKLFF
TRBJ2-7,once,TRBD1,TRBV5-1,TGCGCCAGCAGCTCATGGGACAGGGGCAACGAGCAGTACTTC,CASSSWDRGNEQYF
TRBJ2-3,NA,NA,TRBV14,TGTGCCAGCAGCTATCAGGGGGGAGATACGCAGTATTTT,CASSYQGGDTQYF
TRBJ1-3,NA,TRBD1,TRBV28,TGTGCCAGCAGTTTTCAGGGGGCGCTCCGAAACACCATATATTTT,CASSFQGALRNTIYF
TRBJ2-5,NA,NA,TRBV4-2,TGTGCCAGCAGCCGGGGGGTCGGGGGGCAGGAGACCCAGTACTTC,CASSRGVGGQETQYF
TRBJ2-2,NA,NA,TRBV7-6,TGTGCCAGCAGCTTAGAGGCGGATCTTCAAACCGGGGAGCTGTTTTTT,CASSLEADLQTGELFF
TRBJ1-5,once,TRBD1,TRBV4-1,TGCGCCAGCAGCCAAGAGTGGGGACAGTACAATCAGCCCCAGCATTTT,CASSQEWGQYNQPQHF
TRBJ2-7,NA,TRBD1,TRBV5-5,TGTGCCAGCAGCCAGGGACAGGGGGCCTACGAGCAGTACTTC,CASSQGQGAYEQYF
TRBJ2-6,NA,TRBD1,TRBV4-1,TGCGCCAGCAGCCAAGAAACGGACAGGGTTTACTCTGGGGCCAACGTCCTGACTTTC,CASSQETDRVYSGANVLTF
TRBJ1-5,NA,NA,TRBV6-8,TGTGCCAGCGCCACCCCCGGGGGTTATAGCAATCAGCCCCAGCATTTT,CASATPGGYSNQPQHF
TRBJ2-7,NA,NA,TRBV6-6,TGTGCCAGCAGTTACTCTGGCACCTACGAGCAGTACTTC,CASSYSGTYEQYF
TRBJ2-3,NA,NA,TRBV13,TGTGCCAGCAGCGACCGGGACACCCAGAATACGCAGTATTTT,CASSDRDTQNTQYF
TRBJ2-3,once,NA,TRBV5-1,TGCGCCAGCAGCTTGGACCATAGTTATGATACGCAGTATTTT,CASSLDHSYDTQYF
TRBJ2-3,NA,TRBD2,TRBV6-4,TGTGCCAGCAGTGTCCTTAGCGGGGGGAGAGATACGCAGTATTTT,CASSVLSGGRDTQYF
TRBJ2-3,NA,NA,TRBV4-1,TGCGCCAGCACGGCGGTTGGCGAAGTAGATACGCAGTATTTT,CASTAVGEVDTQYF
TRBJ2-2,NA,NA,TRBV6-5,TGTGCCAGCAGCCCCTGGGTAGGGGGAACCGGGGAGCTGTTTTTT,CASSPWVGGTGELFF
TRBJ2-1,NA,NA,TRBV7-2,TGTGCCAGCAGCTTGACTTTTAATGAGCAGTTCTTC,CASSLTFNEQFF
TRBJ2-3,NA,TRBD1,TRBV7-9,TGTGCCAGCAGTTGGGACAGCAGCACAGATACGCAGTATTTT,CASSWDSSTDTQYF